A single sample gave rise to the 17 T cell receptor beta chains below, sequenced in a study of regulatory T cells in long-lasting Graves disease. As to time point: newly diagnosed GD, antithyroid drugs for less than 3 months. The TCR library was prepared using RNA isolated from PBMCs. TCR beta libraries were built with iRepertoire HTBI primers and Arm-PCR of CDR3 regions. Using its own MiXCR run on the multiplex PCR reads, TCRdb lists one record per CDR3 protein. The data hold 400,000 to 450,000 distinct CDR3 sequences, with roughly 15% observed a single time. A further study also used this sample, focusing on T cells in Graves' hyperthyroidism and ophthalmopathy.

The sample in question was peripheral blood mononuclear cells (PBMCs), obtained at new diagnosis, from a patient treated with antithyroid drugs. These receptor sequences come from a woman younger than 45 with Graves disease.

Ten or more counts support this clonotype. This chain joins TRBV11-2 and TRBJ1-1, with TRBD1 as a possible D gene (5 bases). Germline V gives CDR1 SGHAT, CDR2 FQNNGV. V shed 4 bases and J shed 4 bases, with 13 bases lying between them. The CDR3 sequence is 14 residues long. In nucleotides, the CDR3 is TGTGCCAGCAGCTCCCCCTGGGGCAGCACTGAAGCTTTCTTT. This codes for CASSSPWGSTEAFF.

In regard to this clonotype: Only one base separates this from a far larger clonotype, so it likely reflects a read error. The final CDR3 position lacks the conserved phenylalanine or tryptophan, pointing to a likely read error. The limits of the CDR3 on the DNA are not certain, so only TCRdb's listed CDR3 is given. The chain has TRBV7-2 and TRBJ2-1; TRBD2, as called in the table, went unchecked against the DNA. The CDR3 is 14 amino acids in total, end residues counted. Per the germline V gene, CDR1 is SGHTA and CDR2 is FQGNSA. This CDR3 reads CASSLLVGPNVGFL.

This clonotype was counted many times. The chain carries TRBV20-1 and TRBJ2-3; D is ambiguous. Looked up from germline, CDR1 is DFQATT and CDR2 is SNEGSKA (reference sequence). V was cut by 0 bases and J by 2 bases, with 6 bases left in between. This CDR3 has 13 amino acids. The DNA for the CDR3 is TGCAGTGCTAGAGATCCTACCACAGATACGCAGTATTTT. It yields the protein CSARDPTTDTQYF.

The sample holds many counts of this clonotype. V gene TRBV2 combines with J gene TRBJ2-1; D perhaps matches TRBD2 (6 bases). CDR1 is SNHLY, CDR2 FYNNEI, per germline. This CDR3 spans 13 amino acids. The germline V and J ends were trimmed by 7 bases and 5 bases, with 12 bases remaining between them. The chain's CDR3 is CASMASAHNEQFF. CDR3 sequence (DNA): TGTGCCAGCATGGCTAGCGCCCACAATGAGCAGTTCTTC.

As for this clonotype: This clone may be a read error of a much larger clone one base away. This chain joins TRBV7-6 and TRBJ2-2; weak D call: TRBD2 (5 bases). Germline loops: CDR1 SGHVS, CDR2 FNYEAQ. The CDR3 runs to 15 residues. CDR3 sequence (DNA): TGTGCTAGCAGCCCCTGGAGGAGCAACACCTGGGAGCTGTTTTTT. It encodes CASSPWRSNTWELFF.

Points on this clonotype: A read error may produce the germline difference seen at one junction end. The chain joins TRBV5-5 to TRBJ1-6; D remains unclear. Germline CDR1 is SGHKS and CDR2 is YYEKEE (reference sequence). CDR3 length equals 12 residues. CDR3 region: CASSSQLSALHF. Written as DNA, the CDR3 is TGTGCCAGCAGCTCACAGCTTTCAGCCCTCCACTTT.

The chain employs TRBV28 and TRBJ1-2; tentative D call: TRBD1 (6 bases). V gave up 4 bases and J gave up 6 bases, with 6 bases separating them. The CDR3 has 11 amino acids. Per germline, CDR1 MDHEN and CDR2 SYDVKM. CDR3 nucleotide sequence: TGTGCCAGCAGTTACAGGGATGGCTACACCTTC. Its translation is CASSYRDGYTF.

Comment on this clonotype: A read error may produce the germline difference seen at one junction end. The chain combines TRBV27 with TRBJ2-1, with unresolved D. The CDR3 extends over 8 amino acids. Germline CDR1 reads MNHEY; CDR2 reads SMNVEV (reference sequence). CDR3 sequence reads: CPPHEQFF. The CDR3 nucleotides are TGCCCCCCCCATGAGCAGTTCTTC.

This chain uses TRBV6-5 with TRBJ2-2; 12 nucleotides line up with TRBD1. The junction had 8 bases not matched to a gene; V was cut back by 4 bases and J by 5 bases. CDR3 size: 17 residues. Germline lookup yields CDR1 MNHEY and CDR2 SVGAGI. The CDR3 nucleotides are TGTGCCAGCAGTTCCCCGGGACAGGGGGCTGGTACCGGGGAGCTGTTTTTT. This gives the protein CASSSPGQGAGTGELFF.

Only a few counts were recorded for this clonotype. This rearrangement joins TRBV10-3 to TRBJ1-5; D is unresolved. CDR1 is ENHRY, CDR2 SYGVKD, per germline. Trimming left V 6 bases short and J 3 bases short, with 15 bases between. The CDR3 contains 15 residues. This CDR3 reads CAIRGSTDINQPQHF. The CDR3 DNA reads TGTGCCATCAGGGGATCTACAGACATCAATCAGCCCCAGCATTTT.

This clonotype has a handful of counts. The rearrangement joins TRBV5-6 to TRBJ1-5, with D maybe TRBD1 (6 bases). CDR1 is SGHDT and CDR2 is YYEEEE in the germline V gene. The CDR3 has 15 residues. V was trimmed by 3 bases and J by 2 bases, leaving 12 bases between them. DNA for the CDR3: TGTGCCAGCAGCTATGGGGGCAGGGGCAATCAGCCCCAGCATTTT. This sequence encodes CASSYGGRGNQPQHF.

The CDR3 here is CASIPRTEGGHGYTF. The DNA for the CDR3 is TGTGCCAGCATTCCCAGAACCGAAGGCGGGCATGGCTACACCTTC. The V gene is TRBV6-1, the J gene TRBJ1-2; D call uncertain. This CDR3 has 15 residues. Trimming cost V 7 bases and J 6 bases, with 21 bases left between them. Germline CDR1 is MNHNS and CDR2 is SASEGT.

Notes on this clonotype: It is likely a read error: a sequence one base away is far more abundant. The chain combines TRBV27 with TRBJ2-7; D is perhaps TRBD2 (6 bases). There are 15 residues in the CDR3. The germline CDR1 and CDR2 sequences are MNHEY and SMNVEV (reference sequence). V was trimmed by 8 bases and J by 4 bases, leaving 21 bases between them. The chain's CDR3 is CASGNSGTWGYEQYF. The DNA for the CDR3 is TGTGCCAGCGGCAACTCCGGGACTTGGGGGTACGAGCAGTACTTC.

Many counts were recorded for this clonotype. This chain joins TRBV2 and TRBJ2-7; D may correspond to TRBD1 or TRBD2 (5 bases each). The V and J ends lost 6 bases and 2 bases respectively, with 11 bases between them. Germline-derived CDR1 and CDR2 are SNHLY and FYNNEI. The CDR3 contains 13 residues. The CDR3 region has the DNA TGTGCCAGCAGGAGGGACGGGCCCTACGAGCAGTACTTC. It codes for CASRRDGPYEQYF.

This clonotype was detected many times. Mismatch with germline at one junction end may stem from a read error. The rearrangement links TRBV6-1 to TRBJ1-1; TRBD1 matches 10 bases. This CDR3 is 15 amino acids long. The V gene's germline CDR1 is MNHNS and CDR2 SASEGT. CDR3 nucleotides: TGTGCCAGCAATGAAAGGAGGACAGGGGGCACTGAAGCTTTCTTT. As protein: CASNERRTGGTEAFF.

Turning to this clonotype: A much larger clonotype is one base distant, so this may be a read error. The gene calls are TRBV2 and TRBJ2-4; 9 bases align to TRBD2. Germline CDR1 is SNHLY and CDR2 is FYNNEI. V was clipped by 1 base and J by 13 bases; unmatched bases: 11. This CDR3 has 15 amino acids. The CDR3, as DNA: TGTGCCAGCAGTGAAGTCCTAGCGGGGTACAATGAGCAGTACTTC. The encoded protein is CASSEVLAGYNEQYF.

The V call is TRBV27, the J call TRBJ1-4; 11 bases match TRBD1. The CDR3 has 17 amino acids. V lost 2 bases and J lost 6; bases outside the gene matches: 8. Germline CDR1 and CDR2: MNHEY and SMNVEV (reference sequence). CDR3 nucleotide sequence: TGTGCCAGCAGTTTAACCTGGACAGGGGGCCTGGATGAAAAACTGTTTTTT. The encoded protein is CASSLTWTGGLDEKLFF. The variable domain in full, completed from reference TRBV27 and TRBJ1-4, reads EAQVTQNPRYLITVTGKKLTVTCSQNMNHEYMSWYRQDPGLGLRQIYYSMNVEVTDKGDVPEGYKVSRKEKRNFPLILESPSPNQTSLYFCASSLTWTGGLDEKLFFGSGTQLSVL.